A single sample is the source of the 22 T cell receptor beta chains below, sequenced in a study of regulatory T cells in long-lasting Graves disease. To make TCR beta libraries, researchers used iRepertoire HTBI primers and Arm-PCR of CDR3 regions. TCRdb re-called the multiplex PCR reads through MiXCR, storing one row per CDR3 protein. The sample has roughly 530,000 distinct CDR3 sequences, 16% seen once. Time point of the sample: newly diagnosed GD, antithyroid drugs for less than 3 months. PBMC RNA served as the TCR library source. The sample was also reused in another study, on T cells in Graves' hyperthyroidism and ophthalmopathy.

This specimen consisted of peripheral blood mononuclear cells (PBMCs), obtained at new diagnosis, from a patient treated with antithyroid drugs. The receptors originated from a woman between 40 and 65 years old with Graves disease.

The chain has TRBV3-1 and TRBJ1-2, with D possibly matching TRBD1 (6 bases). The CDR3 runs to 16 residues. Trimming stripped 0 bases from V and 5 bases from J, with 16 bases between. The V gene's germline CDR1 is LGHDT and CDR2 YNNKEL (reference sequence). The CDR3 DNA sequence: TGTGCCAGCAGCCAAGAACTTTACCGGGGGCTATATGGCTACACCTTC. Translating it yields CASSQELYRGLYGYTF. Drawing the rest from reference TRBV3-1 and TRBJ1-2, the complete variable domain is DTAVSQTPKYLVTQMGNDKSIKCEQNLGHDTMYWYKQDSKKFLKIMFSYNNKELIINETVPNRFSPKSPDKAHLNLHINSLELGDSAVYFCASSQELYRGLYGYTFGSGTRLTVV.

This clonotype was found a few times. The chain employs TRBV28 and TRBJ1-2; 9 bases match TRBD1. The CDR3 totals 16 residues. Trimming cost V 5 bases and J 7 bases; bases outside gene matches: 14. Per the germline V gene, CDR1 is MDHEN and CDR2 is SYDVKM. The CDR3 here is CASSPQTGTGISGYTF. CDR3 bases: TGTGCCAGCAGTCCCCAAACCGGGACAGGGATTAGTGGCTACACCTTC.

The J gene is TRBJ2-7, the V gene TRBV5-5; D possibly matches TRBD1 or TRBD2 (6 bases each). This CDR3 contains 16 residues. Germline V gives CDR1 SGHKS, CDR2 YYEKEE (reference sequence). The germline V and J ends were trimmed by 1 base and 2 bases, with 16 bases remaining between them. In DNA form, the CDR3 reads TGTGCCAGCAGCTTGTATGACGGGGGCACAACCTACGAGCAGTACTTC. Protein product: CASSLYDGGTTYEQYF.

This clonotype is a singleton in its sample. This chain joins TRBV28 and TRBJ2-7, with 10 positions matching TRBD1. Germline V gives CDR1 MDHEN, CDR2 SYDVKM. The CDR3 consists of 14 residues. V gave up 10 bases and J gave up 3 bases; unmatched junction bases: 9. In DNA form, the CDR3 reads TGTGCCACCGAAGCCGGGACAGGGGACTACGAGCAGTACTTC. Residues: CATEAGTGDYEQYF. The complete variable domain, with remaining parts taken from reference TRBV28 and TRBJ2-7, reads DVKVTQSSRYLVKRTGEKVFLECVQDMDHENMFWYRQDPGLGLRLIYFSYDVKMKEKGDIPEGYSVSREKKERFSLILESASTNQTSMYLCATEAGTGDYEQYFGPGTRLTVT.

At least ten counts were recorded for this clonotype. This chain joins TRBV6-2 or TRBV6-3 and TRBJ2-1; D unclear. Germline loops: CDR1 MNHEY, CDR2 SVGEGT. The V gene lost 0 bases and the J gene lost 10 bases, with 13 bases spanning the gap. The CDR3 has 14 residues. CDR3 DNA: TGTGCCAGCAGTTACTCAGGACGGCTCTGGGAGCAGTTCTTC. The encoded protein is CASSYSGRLWEQFF.

This clonotype occurred a few times. The chain has TRBV19 and TRBJ1-1, with a tentative D call TRBD1 (5 bases). This CDR3 region has 15 residues. Between the trimmed V and J ends, which lost 7 bases and 1 base, there was a span of 16 bases. Looked up from germline, CDR1 is LNHDA and CDR2 is SQIVND (reference sequence). The chain's CDR3 is CASTGWGGRNTEAFF. As DNA, the CDR3 is TGTGCCAGTACCGGTTGGGGGGGACGGAACACTGAAGCTTTCTTT.

This clonotype was seen more than once but under ten times. This sequence may be a read error, since a much larger clone differs from it by one base. The chain links TRBV12-3 or TRBV12-4 to TRBJ2-3, with D possibly matching TRBD2 (7 bases). The CDR3 is 16 residues long. CDR3 sequence reads: CASSERRGRSTGTQYF. DNA of the CDR3: TGTGCCAGCAGTGAGCGGCGGGGGCGAAGCACAGGTACGCAGTATTTT.

Of note for this clonotype: Germline and junction disagree at one end, which may indicate a read error. V usage is TRBV5-1 and J usage is TRBJ2-3, with no clear D. Germline V gene data show CDR1 as SGHRS and CDR2 as YFSETQ. This CDR3 is built from 13 residues. The CDR3 loop reads CASGLEHTDTQYF. The CDR3 region has the DNA TGCGCCAGCGGCTTGGAGCACACAGATACGCAGTATTTT.

Points on this clonotype: The junction shows a germline mismatch at one end, possibly a read error. This chain connects TRBV4-1 to TRBJ1-1; possibly TRBD1 for D (6 bases). The CDR3 has 17 residues. Germline CDR1 is MGHRA and CDR2 is YSYEKL. The CDR3 DNA sequence: TGCGCCAGCAACCAAAGGGGACGGGGGGGCGGTGACACTGAAGCTTTCTTT. The encoded protein is CASNQRGRGGGDTEAFF.

To note about this clonotype: With a much larger clone just one base away, this may be a read error. The chain recombines TRBV4-1 with TRBJ1-2; no firm D call. CDR1 is MGHRA, CDR2 YSYEKL, per germline. With 0 bases removed from V and 7 bases from J, the gap between germline ends came to 12 bases. The CDR3 is made up of 14 amino acids. CDR3 sequence: CASSQDRGIGGYTF. CDR3 sequence (DNA): TGCGCCAGCAGCCAAGATCGCGGGATCGGTGGCTACACCTTC.

In this sample, this clonotype turned up many times. V and J are TRBV18 and TRBJ2-5; perhaps TRBD1 as D (6 bases). V lost 5 bases and J lost 1, with 8 bases in between. CDR1 KGHSH and CDR2 LQKENI come from the germline V gene. The CDR3 sequence is 13 residues long. This CDR3 is CASSTDSQETQYF. In nucleotides, the CDR3 is TGTGCCAGCTCAACGGACAGCCAAGAGACCCAGTACTTC.

This clonotype was recorded many times. The chain links TRBV2 to TRBJ2-5; D uncertain. Germline CDR1 and CDR2: SNHLY and FYNNEI. Trimming left V 7 bases short and J 1 base short, with 13 bases between. This CDR3 comprises 14 residues. The CDR3: CASTWQTLQETQYF. The DNA of the CDR3 is TGTGCCAGCACTTGGCAGACCCTCCAAGAGACCCAGTACTTC.

V gene TRBV12-3 or TRBV12-4 combines with J gene TRBJ2-1, with D maybe TRBD2 (7 bases). CDR3 length equals 11 residues. V was shortened by 5 bases and J by 15 bases, with 14 bases between the two germline ends. The CDR3 DNA sequence: TGTGCCAGCAGTCGCCCGGGGGGCCTGTTCTTC. It specifies CASSRPGGLFF.

A word on this clonotype: It is likely a read error, because the conserved phenylalanine at the end of the CDR3 is missing. The genes are TRBV19 and TRBJ1-5; the D is unclear. V lost 5 bases to trimming and J lost 1 base, with 15 bases between them. Per germline, CDR1 LNHDA and CDR2 SQIVND (reference sequence). The CDR3 extends over 16 amino acids. CDR3 loop: CASSPTHRRSNQPQHL. CDR3 nucleotide sequence: TGTGCCAGTAGTCCCACCCATCGACGGAGCAATCAGCCCCAGCATCTT.

The V and J genes are TRBV3-1 and TRBJ1-2; the match to TRBD1 covers 7 bases. The length of the CDR3 is 13 residues. Per the germline V gene, CDR1 is LGHDT and CDR2 is YNNKEL (reference sequence). V shed 1 base, J shed 4 bases, and the junction held 0 bases outside the gene matches. CDR3 in DNA: TGTGCCAGCAGCCAAGGGGACAGCTATGGCTACACCTTC. It is translated as CASSQGDSYGYTF. Full variable domain (remainder filled in from reference TRBV3-1 and TRBJ1-2): DTAVSQTPKYLVTQMGNDKSIKCEQNLGHDTMYWYKQDSKKFLKIMFSYNNKELIINETVPNRFSPKSPDKAHLNLHINSLELGDSAVYFCASSQGDSYGYTFGSGTRLTVV.

This rearrangement joins TRBV2 to TRBJ2-2; tentatively, D is TRBD2 (6 bases). The V gene's germline CDR1 is SNHLY and CDR2 FYNNEI. The CDR3 length is 14 residues. V was cut by 4 bases and J by 6 bases, with 12 bases left in between. As DNA, the CDR3 is TGTGCCAGCAGTGGGACTATGTGGGCCGGGGAGCTGTTTTTT. Translation: CASSGTMWAGELFF. The full variable domain, rest sourced from reference TRBV2 and TRBJ2-2, is EPEVTQTPSHQVTQMGQEVILRCVPISNHLYFYWYRQILGQKVEFLVSFYNNEISEKSEIFDDQFSVERPDGSNFTLKIRSTKLEDSAMYFCASSGTMWAGELFFGEGSRLTVL.

This clonotype was seen only a few times. The chain couples TRBV2 to TRBJ2-7; 12 bases fit TRBD2. The CDR3 length is 19 residues. CDR1 is SNHLY, CDR2 FYNNEI, per germline. After removal of 8 bases from V and 2 bases from J, the junction contained 19 bases not matched to a gene. The CDR3 spells CASSPKRLAGAVTAYEQYF. The CDR3, as DNA: TGTGCCAGCTCACCAAAAAGACTAGCGGGGGCCGTAACGGCCTACGAGCAGTACTTC.

The J gene is TRBJ2-7, the V gene TRBV30; D unresolved. V lost 5 bases and J lost 4, with 15 bases in between. The V gene's germline CDR1 is GTSNPN and CDR2 SVGIG (reference sequence). This CDR3 spans 13 amino acids. CDR3 DNA sequence: TGTGCCTGGGATCGGGTTAAGTCTTACGAGCAGTACTTC. This sequence encodes CAWDRVKSYEQYF. Variable domain in full (rest from reference TRBV30 and TRBJ2-7): SQTIHQWPATLVQPVGSPLSLECTVEGTSNPNLYWYRQAAGRGLQLLFYSVGIGQISSEVPQNLSASRPQDRQFILSSKKLLLSDSGFYLCAWDRVKSYEQYFGPGTRLTVT.

This clonotype was picked up many times. The genes are TRBV3-1 and TRBJ2-1; TRBD2 matches 9 bases. The CDR3 totals 18 residues. Trimming at V came to 1 base and at J to 0 bases, leaving 7 bases not matched to a gene. The germline V gene has CDR1 LGHDT and CDR2 YNNKEL (reference sequence). As DNA, the CDR3 is TGTGCCAGCAGCCAAGCCGGGACTAGCCGCAGCTCCTACAATGAGCAGTTCTTC. This sequence encodes CASSQAGTSRSSYNEQFF.

This clonotype was found a few times. As DNA, the CDR3 is TGTGCCAGCAGCTTATTTGTGCCCCCGGGGGGGGAGCTGTTTTTT. Translating gives CASSLFVPPGGELFF. The chain employs TRBV7-2 and TRBJ2-2; D might be TRBD2 (5 bases). This CDR3 has 15 residues. CDR1 and CDR2 (germline): SGHTA, FQGNSA. V dropped 2 bases and J dropped 8 bases, with 15 bases sitting between them.

This clonotype showed up many times. CDR3 sequence reads: CASSYAEGFEQFF. The CDR3 bases are TGCGCCAGCAGCTATGCAGAAGGTTTCGAGCAGTTCTTC. This chain joins TRBV5-1 and TRBJ2-1; D unclear. The CDR3 contains 13 residues. V was pared by 3 bases and J by 10 bases, with 14 bases between. Germline lookup yields CDR1 SGHRS and CDR2 YFSETQ.

This clonotype came up many times. The J gene is TRBJ2-7, the V gene TRBV3-1, with TRBD2 matching 7 bases. Germline CDR1 and CDR2: LGHDT and YNNKEL (reference sequence). With V trimmed by 0 bases and J by 6 bases, 8 bases remained unmatched. The CDR3 has 15 amino acids. CDR3 in DNA: TGTGCCAGCAGCCAAGAGGGAGGGTCGCCTGCCGAGCAGTACTTC. Translated, it gives CASSQEGGSPAEQYF.